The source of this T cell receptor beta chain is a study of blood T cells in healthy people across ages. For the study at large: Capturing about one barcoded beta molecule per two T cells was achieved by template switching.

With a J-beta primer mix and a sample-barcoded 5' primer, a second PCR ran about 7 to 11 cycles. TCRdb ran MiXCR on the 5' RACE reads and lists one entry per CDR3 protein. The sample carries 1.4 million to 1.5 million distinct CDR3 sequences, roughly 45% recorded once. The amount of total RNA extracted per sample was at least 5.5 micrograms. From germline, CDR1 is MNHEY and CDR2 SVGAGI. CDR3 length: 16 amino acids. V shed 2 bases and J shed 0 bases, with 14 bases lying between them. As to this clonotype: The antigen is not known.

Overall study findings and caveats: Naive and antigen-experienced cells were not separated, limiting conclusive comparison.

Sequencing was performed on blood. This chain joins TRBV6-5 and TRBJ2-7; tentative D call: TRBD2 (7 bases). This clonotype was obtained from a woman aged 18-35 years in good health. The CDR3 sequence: CASSYSTGTNSYEQYF. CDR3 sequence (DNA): TGTGCCAGCAGTTACAGTACAGGGACTAACTCCTACGAGCAGTACTTC.